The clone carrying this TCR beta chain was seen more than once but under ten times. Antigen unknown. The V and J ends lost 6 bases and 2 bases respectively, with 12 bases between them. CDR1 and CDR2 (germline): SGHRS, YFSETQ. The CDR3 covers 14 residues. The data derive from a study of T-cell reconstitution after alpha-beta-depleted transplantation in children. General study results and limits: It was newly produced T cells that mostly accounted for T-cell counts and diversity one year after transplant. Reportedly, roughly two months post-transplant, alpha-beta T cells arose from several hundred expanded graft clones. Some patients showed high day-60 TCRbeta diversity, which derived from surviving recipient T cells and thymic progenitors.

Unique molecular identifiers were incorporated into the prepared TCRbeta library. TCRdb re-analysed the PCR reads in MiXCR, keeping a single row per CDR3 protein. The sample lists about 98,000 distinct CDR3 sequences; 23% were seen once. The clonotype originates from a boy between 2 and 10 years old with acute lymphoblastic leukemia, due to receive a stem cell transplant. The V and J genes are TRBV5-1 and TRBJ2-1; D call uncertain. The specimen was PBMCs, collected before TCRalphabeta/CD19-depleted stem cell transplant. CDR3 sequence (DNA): TGCGCCAGCACCACGGCTAACACCTACAATGAGCAGTTCTTC. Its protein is CASTTANTYNEQFF.